The 3 T cell receptor beta chains below come from one sample, sequenced in a study of T-cell reconstitution after alpha-beta-depleted transplantation in children. During its preparation, the TCRbeta library received unique molecular identifiers. TCRdb reprocessed the PCR reads via MiXCR and lists one record per CDR3 protein. The sample lists some 240,000 distinct CDR3 sequences, roughly a tenth occurring once. Sequencing was performed on PBMCs from the stem cell graft donor, taken from the stem cell graft. The receptor source for this set is a human donor who donated a stem cell graft to a child with SCID.

This clonotype was observed at least ten times. The V call is TRBV20-1, the J call TRBJ2-5, with 8 bases matching TRBD2. The CDR3 has 14 residues. Looked up from germline, CDR1 is DFQATT and CDR2 is SNEGSKA (reference sequence). Germline trimming cut 2 bases from V and 1 base from J; bases unmatched to any gene: 3. The CDR3 loop is CSARRAGAQETQYF. CDR3 coding DNA: TGCAGTGCTAGAAGAGCGGGGGCCCAAGAGACCCAGTACTTC.

In this sample, this clonotype turned up many times. The chain is built from TRBV7-8 and TRBJ1-4; D gene unclear. Germline assignment: CDR1 SGHVS and CDR2 FQNEAQ. The V gene lost 2 bases and the J gene lost 8 bases, with 12 bases spanning the gap. CDR3 length: 14 amino acids. The CDR3 reads CASSLLVPGEKLFF. The CDR3 DNA is TGTGCCAGCAGCTTATTGGTCCCCGGGGAAAAACTGTTTTTT.

This clonotype appeared many times. V is TRBV29-1 and J is TRBJ2-1; 8 nucleotides line up with TRBD1. The CDR3 is made up of 17 amino acids. Per the germline V gene, CDR1 is SQVTM and CDR2 is ANQGSEA. J gave up 3 bases and V 5 bases, and 15 bases lay outside the gene matches. The CDR3 spells CSVIIFRTGTDYNEQFF. The CDR3 nucleotides read TGCAGCGTTATTATTTTTAGGACAGGGACGGACTACAATGAGCAGTTCTTC.